This note documents a single T cell receptor beta chain sequence. After removal of 5 bases from V and 8 bases from J, the junction contained 9 bases not matched to a gene. Germline V gives CDR1 SGHTA, CDR2 FQGNSA. The CDR3 totals 15 residues. Assignments of participants to cohorts depended upon their own reported clinical history. Measured with immunoSEQ multiplex PCR; TCRdb has only the in-frame clones, and not every one. Among about 360,000 clones listed, roughly 87% were seen once. This sample stems from a study of blood T cell repertoires in COVID-19. The sequenced material came from PBMCs or T cells enriched from blood (not recorded which). This TCR was sampled from a woman aged 40 to 50 with acute COVID-19. This sequence joins TRBV7-2 and TRBJ1-2; 12 nucleotides match TRBD1. CDR3 in DNA: TGTGCCAGCAGCATAGGGGGACAGGGGGCCGTAGGCTACACCTTC. Its protein is CASSIGGQGAVGYTF. Full variable domain (missing parts from reference TRBV7-2 and TRBJ1-2): GAGVSQSPSNKVTEKGKDVELRCDPISGHTALYWYRQSLGQGLEFLIYFQGNSAPDKSGLPSDRFSAERTGGSVSTLTIQRTQQEDSAVYLCASSIGGQGAVGYTFGSGTRLTVV.